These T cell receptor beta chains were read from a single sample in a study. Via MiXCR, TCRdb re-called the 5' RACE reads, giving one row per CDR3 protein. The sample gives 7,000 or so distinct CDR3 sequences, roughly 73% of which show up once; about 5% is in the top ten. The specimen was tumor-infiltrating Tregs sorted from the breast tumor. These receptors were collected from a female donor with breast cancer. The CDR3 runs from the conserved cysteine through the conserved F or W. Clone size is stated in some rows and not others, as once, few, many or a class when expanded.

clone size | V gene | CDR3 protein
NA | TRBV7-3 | CASSLGLGANVLTF
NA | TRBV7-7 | CASSLSATGLTQYF
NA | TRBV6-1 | CASRKQTNYGYTF
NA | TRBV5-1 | CASSLAGTGYGNTIYF
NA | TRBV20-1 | CSARDLGRPHF
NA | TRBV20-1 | CSASGREWEQYF
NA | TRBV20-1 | CSARTGQAYTEAFF
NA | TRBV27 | CASSLGGRTTDTQYF
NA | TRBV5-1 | CASSLDRWTANSPLHF
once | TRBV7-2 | CASSSNSNQPQHF
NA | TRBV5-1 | CASRQREAYNEQFF
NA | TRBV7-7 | CASSLEFGYEQYF
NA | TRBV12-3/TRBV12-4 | CASSRTADSNQPQHF
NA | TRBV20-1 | CSARSWGADNSPLHF
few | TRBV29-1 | CSVTDTTEAFF
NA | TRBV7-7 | CASSLKPGPNEQFF
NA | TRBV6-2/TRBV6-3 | CASSYGIELGTRGNKRFF
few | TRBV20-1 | CSARLGLGGTEAFF
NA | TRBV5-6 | CASSSTANTEAFF
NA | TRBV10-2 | CASSLARGNTEAFF
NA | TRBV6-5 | CASSYTQGTNEKLFF
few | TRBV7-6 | CASGMGQDNTGELFF
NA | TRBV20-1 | CSAGETGYNSPLHF
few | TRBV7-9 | CASSYLAGEQFF
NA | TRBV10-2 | CASSEGYTEAFF
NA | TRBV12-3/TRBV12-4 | CASSRSNTEAFF
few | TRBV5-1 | CASQIETGRLNTEAFF
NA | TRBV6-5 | CASSPGPNYNEQFF
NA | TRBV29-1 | CSVGGLTGYEQYF
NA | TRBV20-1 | CSARVIGQPQHF
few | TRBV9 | CASSLTGGYGYTF
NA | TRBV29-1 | CSVEGLADSYNEQFF
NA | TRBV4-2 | CASSPTSGQGAGEQYF
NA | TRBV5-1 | CASSSGQNTEAFF
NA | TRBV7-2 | CASSLELYDSYNEQYF
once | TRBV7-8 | CASSLRMDSNEKLFF
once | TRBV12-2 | CASRLREGENQETQYF
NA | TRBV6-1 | CASSERDRGADTEAFF